The rows below give T cell receptor beta chains drawn from one sample of a study of monozygotic twins with inflammatory bowel disease. TCRdb reworked the 5' RACE reads into one entry per CDR3 protein, no DNA. Its listing shows 330,000 or so distinct CDR3 sequences. The sequenced sample was blood. The receptors come from a human donor with ulcerative colitis or Crohn's disease, or a healthy co-twin of an affected twin (not recorded which). The CDR3 runs from the conserved cysteine through the conserved F or W.

v_call,j_call,cdr3_aa
TRBV20-1,TRBJ2-5,CSARDDWRSPQETQYF
TRBV28,TRBJ1-1,CASSFAGRGPTEAFF
TRBV10-3,TRBJ2-5,CAISPTGRETQYF
TRBV11-2,TRBJ2-1,CASSLVGTSGGAYNEQFF
TRBV7-9,TRBJ1-2,CASSTDITGAGYGYTF
TRBV5-1,TRBJ2-6,CASKETGANVLTF
TRBV5-1,TRBJ2-3,CASSLSSTDTQYF
TRBV7-3,TRBJ2-2,CASSYRTTGELFF
TRBV2,TRBJ2-1,CASSDGGLAGSYNEQFF
TRBV6-2/TRBV6-3,TRBJ1-1,CASRQDGNTEAFF
TRBV7-9,TRBJ1-5,CASSLGGTGMNQPQHF
TRBV25-1,TRBJ2-7,CASSEWTSGSSYEQYF
TRBV29-1,TRBJ2-1,CSVEGLLSYNEQFF
TRBV9,TRBJ2-1,CASSVGGRQSSSYNEQFF
TRBV28,TRBJ2-2,CASTETLVTGELFF
TRBV20-1,TRBJ2-7,CSARDPAGAYEQYF
TRBV6-5,TRBJ2-7,CASSYSGPHGGEQYF
TRBV21-1,TRBJ2-2,CASSRRPANTGELFF
TRBV19,TRBJ2-1,CASSIRLAGASYNEQFF
TRBV5-1,TRBJ2-2,CASRSTGQLNTGELFF
TRBV12-3/TRBV12-4,TRBJ1-3,CASREDRYGMSPGNTIYF
TRBV3-1,TRBJ2-7,CASSQELGLGYEQYF
TRBV15,TRBJ2-1,CATSEPGSSYNEQFF
TRBV19,TRBJ1-5,CASSIEGFNQPQHF
TRBV27,TRBJ2-2,CASSPLAGVNTGELFF
TRBV4-1,TRBJ1-2,CASSQGDYYGYTF
TRBV15,TRBJ2-7,CATSRETGREQYF
TRBV18,TRBJ2-4,CASSPPQTGGPGNIQYF
TRBV4-3,TRBJ1-6,CASSQTGTLPNSPLHF
TRBV3-1,TRBJ2-1,CASSQTLAGEQFF
TRBV28,TRBJ2-1,CASSWATPSSYNEQFF
TRBV5-1,TRBJ2-5,CASSFAQETQYF
TRBV20-1,TRBJ2-2,CSATGANTGELFF
TRBV5-5,TRBJ2-1,CASSFYGRYNEQFF
TRBV5-6,TRBJ2-1,CASSLTQGFNEQFF
TRBV29-1,TRBJ1-1,CSVGGTTGVNTEAFF
TRBV15,TRBJ2-2,CATSSLSGQGAGELFF
TRBV7-2,TRBJ1-4,CASSLGGEKLFF
TRBV28,TRBJ2-3,CASPPSSGDTDTQYF
TRBV20-1,TRBJ2-4,CSVALAKNIQYF
TRBV5-1,TRBJ2-3,CASSLTSGSTDTQYF
TRBV9,TRBJ2-3,CASSVAALARTDTQYF
TRBV5-1,TRBJ2-2,CASRSPPGLAIAGELFF
TRBV7-2,TRBJ2-5,CASSLGSSGEETQYF
TRBV12-3/TRBV12-4,TRBJ2-3,CASSLPGPRTVPNTQYF
TRBV20-1,TRBJ2-5,CSAEQGLETQYF
TRBV20-1,TRBJ1-6,CSARVPGQGDSPLHF
TRBV12-3/TRBV12-4,TRBJ1-5,CASSPDARSNQPQHF
TRBV5-4,TRBJ2-2,CASSLDAGLNTGELFF
TRBV7-3,TRBJ2-6,CASSSPRDGSSGANVLTF
TRBV6-2/TRBV6-3,TRBJ1-5,CASRHGITGVLNQPQHF
TRBV19,TRBJ2-2,CASKGSASAGELFF
TRBV5-1,TRBJ2-7,CASSLAAGSSYEQYF
TRBV9,TRBJ2-2,CASSALGTSGSRNTGELFF